This T cell receptor (beta chain) was documented in a study of cytomegalovirus exposure and HLA in healthy donors. Study-wide results and limits: Usually a TCR sequence was rare, but some public TCRs were found in many donors. The CMV antigen specificity of a few CMV-associated chains was confirmed through in vitro analysis.

Clones were sequenced by immunoSEQ multiplex PCR, and TCRdb holds only the in-frame ones, with some missing. The sample consists of about 240,000 clones, approximately 86% of them appearing once. In regard to this clone: Its antigen is as yet unknown.

This TCR was recovered from a woman aged 25 to 45 in good health and CMV-seropositive. Sequenced material: PBMCs.

The CDR3 nucleotides read TGTGCCACCAGAGGCACAGGGGGCGGGACTGAAGCTTTCTTT. It codes for CATRGTGGGTEAFF. The chain carries TRBV15 and TRBJ1-1, with TRBD1 identical over 9 bases. Per germline, CDR1 LNHNV and CDR2 YYDKDF (reference sequence). Unmatched junction bases numbered 7, after V lost 6 bases and J lost 5 bases. This CDR3 spans 14 amino acids.